A single sample gave rise to the 2 T cell receptor beta chains below, sequenced in a study of blood T cell repertoires in COVID-19. Repertoires were generated with immunoSEQ multiplex PCR, while TCRdb's copy carries only in-frame clones and drops some. The table includes under 200,000 clones, approximately 86% detected once. The sequencing sample was made of peripheral blood. These receptors all stem from a woman aged 55-69 years who had recovered from COVID-19.

The rearrangement joins TRBV10-3 to TRBJ2-5; D might be TRBD2 (6 bases). In germline, CDR1 is ENHRY, CDR2 SYGVKD. The CDR3 length is 13 residues. Trimming took 8 bases from V and 3 from J, leaving 13 bases between them. This chain's CDR3 is CAILRGLEETQYF. CDR3 nucleotide sequence: TGTGCCATCCTACGGGGGTTGGAAGAGACCCAGTACTTC.

J is TRBJ1-1 and V is TRBV2; the D is unclear. V dropped 3 bases and J dropped 6 bases, with 5 bases sitting between them. Germline V gene lookup returns CDR1 SNHLY and CDR2 FYNNEI. This CDR3 is built from 11 residues. This chain's CDR3 is CASSEGPEAFF. For the CDR3, the DNA is TGTGCCAGCAGTGAGGGCCCTGAAGCTTTCTTT.